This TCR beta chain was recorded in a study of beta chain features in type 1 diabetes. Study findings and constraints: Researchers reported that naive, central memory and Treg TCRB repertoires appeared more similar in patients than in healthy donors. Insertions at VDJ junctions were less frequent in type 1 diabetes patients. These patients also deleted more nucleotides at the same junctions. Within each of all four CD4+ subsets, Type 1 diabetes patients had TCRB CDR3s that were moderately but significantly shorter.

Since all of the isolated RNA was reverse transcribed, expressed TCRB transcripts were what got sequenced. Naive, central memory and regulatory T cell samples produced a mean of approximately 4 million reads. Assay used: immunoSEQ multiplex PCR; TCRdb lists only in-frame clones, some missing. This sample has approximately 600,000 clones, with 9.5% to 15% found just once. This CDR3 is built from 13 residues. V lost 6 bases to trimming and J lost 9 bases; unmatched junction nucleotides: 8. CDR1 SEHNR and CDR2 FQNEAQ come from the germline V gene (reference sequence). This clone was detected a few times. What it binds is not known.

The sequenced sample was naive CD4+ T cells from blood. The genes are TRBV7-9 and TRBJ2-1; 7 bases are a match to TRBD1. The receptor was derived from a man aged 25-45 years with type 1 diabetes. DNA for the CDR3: TGTGCCAGCAGTTCACAGGGGACCGCTGAGCAGTTCTTC. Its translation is CASSSQGTAEQFF.